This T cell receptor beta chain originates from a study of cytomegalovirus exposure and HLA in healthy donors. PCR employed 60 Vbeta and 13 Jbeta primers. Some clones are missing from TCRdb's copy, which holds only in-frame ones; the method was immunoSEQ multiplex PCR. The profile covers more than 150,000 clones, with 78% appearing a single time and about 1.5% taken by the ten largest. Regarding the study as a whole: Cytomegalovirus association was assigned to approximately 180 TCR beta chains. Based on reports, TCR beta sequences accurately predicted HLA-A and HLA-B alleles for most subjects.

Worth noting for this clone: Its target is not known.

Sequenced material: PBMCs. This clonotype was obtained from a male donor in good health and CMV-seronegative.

This chain's CDR3 is CASSLEASGRYTGELFF. The CDR3 DNA reads TGTGCCAGCAGCTTGGAGGCAAGCGGGAGATACACCGGGGAGCTGTTTTTT. This chain uses TRBV7-9 with TRBJ2-2, with TRBD2 identical over 8 bases. Germline V gene lookup returns CDR1 SEHNR and CDR2 FQNEAQ (reference sequence). This CDR3 is 17 amino acids long. V gave up 3 bases and J gave up 3 bases; unmatched junction bases: 9.